This passage covers 15 T cell receptor beta chains from one sample sequenced in a study of T cells in Graves' hyperthyroidism and ophthalmopathy. Amplification targeted TCR beta CDR3 regions from RNA transcripts. HTBI primers were employed in a first-round RT-PCR of the TCR CDR3. TCRdb independently ran MiXCR on the multiplex PCR reads; one entry per CDR3 protein. The sample holds around 700,000 distinct CDR3 sequences; roughly 32% are singletons and the top ten take around 31%. Sequencing was performed on blood. These receptors all come from a middle-aged woman with Graves' hyperthyroidism.

This clonotype appeared a single time. The gene calls are TRBV19 and TRBJ2-7, with 8 positions matching TRBD1. V lost 5 bases and J lost 2; bases outside the gene matches: 5. Germline-derived CDR1 and CDR2 are LNHDA and SQIVND (reference sequence). CDR3 length equals 14 residues. The CDR3 DNA sequence: TGTGCCAGTAGTCCAGGGGGCAGGCCCTACGAGCAGTACTTC. Translation gives CASSPGGRPYEQYF.

J is TRBJ2-7 and V is TRBV7-9, with D uncertain. Trimming took 3 bases from V and 1 from J, leaving 16 bases between them. This CDR3 is built from 16 residues. Germline CDR1 and CDR2: SEHNR and FQNEAQ (reference sequence). DNA for the CDR3: TGTGCCAGCAGCTTGGTTCAAGGTTTTTGGTCCTACGAGCAGTACTTC. The encoded protein is CASSLVQGFWSYEQYF. Supplemented by reference TRBV7-9 and TRBJ2-7, the full variable domain reads DTGVSQNPRHKITKRGQNVTFRCDPISEHNRLYWYRQTLGQGPEFLTYFQNEAQLEKSRLLSDRFSAERPKGSFSTLEIQRTEQGDSAMYLCASSLVQGFWSYEQYFGPGTRLTVT.

This rearrangement joins TRBV7-9 to TRBJ2-7, with 12 nucleotides matching TRBD2. The assigned J gene may be wrong: the sequence end matches TRBJ2-1 better. CDR3 length: 15 amino acids. Germline loops: CDR1 SEHNR, CDR2 FQNEAQ (reference sequence). CDR3 sequence: CASESTSGSRDEQFF. The CDR3 DNA follows: TGTGCCAGCGAGTCGACTAGCGGGAGTCGGGATGAGCAGTTCTTC.

This clonotype was observed a few times. This chain connects TRBV20-1 to TRBJ2-7; 10 positions match TRBD2. The V gene end was trimmed by 5 bases and the J gene end by 4 bases; junction bases not matched to a gene: 14. The germline V gene has CDR1 DFQATT and CDR2 SNEGSKA (reference sequence). The CDR3 loop spans 16 amino acids. The CDR3 DNA reads as TGCAGTGCTCTTGGACTAGCGGTCCTGCCTGTTTACGAGCAGTACTTC. This translates into CSALGLAVLPVYEQYF.

The chain uses TRBV12-3 or TRBV12-4 and TRBJ1-4, with a possible D match to TRBD1 (6 bases). The V end lost 7 bases, the J end lost 2 bases, and 17 bases lay between the germline ends. The CDR3 runs 16 residues. The CDR3 region is CASNGPRGATNEKLFF. CDR3 DNA sequence: TGTGCCAGCAACGGACCCCGGGGGGCGACTAATGAAAAACTGTTTTTT.

The chain is built from TRBV14 and TRBJ2-7; D possibly uses TRBD1 or TRBD2 (6 bases each). In germline, CDR1 is SGHDN, CDR2 FVKESK. The ends were cut back, 8 bases at V and 7 bases at J, with 15 bases in the middle. This CDR3 is 12 amino acids long. CDR3 nucleotides: TGTGCCAGCGGTACGGGGGCTCGAGAGCAGTACTTC. Protein product: CASGTGAREQYF.

This clonotype was detected only a few times. The chain uses TRBV4-3 and TRBJ1-2; D not certain. V gave up 0 bases and J gave up 1 base, with 12 bases separating them. Germline CDR1 reads LGHNA; CDR2 reads YSLEER. The CDR3 contains 16 residues. The CDR3 region has the DNA TGCGCCAGCAGCCAAGATAGAGCGGAGATTAACTATGGCTACACCTTC. It yields the protein CASSQDRAEINYGYTF.

The chain links TRBV9 to TRBJ1-2; D unresolved. V lost 0 bases to trimming and J lost 4 bases, with 13 bases between them. This CDR3 is 15 amino acids long. Germline assignment: CDR1 SGDLS and CDR2 YYNGEE. Written as DNA, the CDR3 is TGTGCCAGCAGCGTAGGGGCCGGGCAGAGCTATGGCTACACCTTC. Translation: CASSVGAGQSYGYTF.

In its sample, this clonotype was seen a few times. This sequence joins TRBV2 and TRBJ1-4; 12 bases line up with TRBD1. The CDR3 runs 17 residues. The germline V gene has CDR1 SNHLY and CDR2 FYNNEI. The junction had 5 bases not matched to a gene; V was cut back by 6 bases and J by 0 bases. The CDR3 sequence is CASRRDRGPATNEKLFF. CDR3 bases: TGTGCCAGCAGACGGGACAGGGGGCCAGCAACTAATGAAAAACTGTTTTTT.

This clonotype was found many times. This rearrangement joins TRBV2 to TRBJ1-2; TRBD1 agrees at 8 bases. The CDR3 has 15 residues. The germline CDR1 and CDR2 sequences are SNHLY and FYNNEI. J lost 0 bases, V lost 6 bases, and 6 bases had no gene match. CDR3 coding DNA: TGTGCCAGCAGACCCACAGGGGGTGCTAACTATGGCTACACCTTC. Translated: CASRPTGGANYGYTF.

The gene calls are TRBV29-1 and TRBJ1-4, with TRBD1 identical over 9 bases. This CDR3 comprises 12 residues. Trimming at V came to 7 bases and at J to 6 bases, leaving 3 bases not matched to a gene. Germline V gene lookup returns CDR1 SQVTM and CDR2 ANQGSEA. DNA of the CDR3: TGCAGCGGATGGGACAGGGATGAAAAACTGTTTTTT. Translating gives CSGWDRDEKLFF.

This clonotype has ten or more counts. The genes are TRBV7-3 and TRBJ2-5, with a tentative D call TRBD1 (5 bases). V lost 5 bases to trimming and J lost 2 bases, with 9 bases between them. The CDR3 loop spans 13 amino acids. CDR1 is SGHTA, CDR2 FQGTGA, per germline. The CDR3 region is CASSPQGQETQYF. For the CDR3, the DNA is TGTGCCAGCAGCCCCCAGGGACAAGAGACCCAGTACTTC.

Points on this clonotype: This CDR3 is missing its conserved last phenylalanine or tryptophan, likely due to a read error. The chain uses TRBV7-9 and TRBJ1-1; tentative D call: TRBD1 (5 bases). The CDR3 contains 16 residues. The germline gives CDR1 SEHNR, CDR2 FQNEAQ (reference sequence). The CDR3 nucleotides read TGCGCCAGCAGCCAAATTCGGACACGAAGGAACACTGAAGCTTTCCTT. This translates into CASSQIRTRRNTEAFL.

Concerning this clonotype itself: This may come from a read error, since a much larger clone is one base off. This chain uses TRBV11-1 with TRBJ1-2; 7 nucleotides align to TRBD1. The CDR3 sequence is 15 residues long. Germline values: CDR1 SGHAT, CDR2 FQDESV (reference sequence). The CDR3 sequence is CASSSGTGENYDYTF. CDR3 in DNA: TGTGCCAGCAGCTCCGGAACAGGGGAGAACTATGACTACACCTTC.

This clonotype was counted only a few times. The chain uses TRBV7-9 and TRBJ2-5; TRBD2 agrees at 16 bases. V lost 5 bases, J lost 3 bases, and 9 bases stayed unmatched. CDR3 size: 18 residues. Germline values: CDR1 SEHNR, CDR2 FQNEAQ (reference sequence). CDR3 in amino acids: CASSPGTSGREEEETQYF. CDR3 DNA sequence: TGTGCCAGCAGCCCCGGGACTAGCGGGAGGGAGGAGGAAGAGACCCAGTACTTC.